These 17 T cell receptor beta chains originate from one sample sequenced in a study of CD8+ T cells in alopecia areata listed by TCRdb under 2018. The library relied on the immunoSEQ multiplex PCR assay. RNA was extracted from all samples and reverse transcribed into cDNA, which served as template for TCR sequencing. This is the immuneACCESS table as TCRdb keeps it, with only in-frame sequences that have V and J called. A part of the clones is gone; compared with another copy, unresolved V genes explain less than half, and the rest is unexplained. The sample table holds roughly 100,000 clones, of which 55% were seen once. The biggest ten clones account for roughly 8.8% of the sample. Sequenced material: CD4+ T cells sorted from blood. These receptor sequences come from a human donor in good health.

This clone has a handful of counts. This chain links TRBV11-1 with TRBJ2-2; TRBD1 agrees at 7 bases. The CDR3 runs to 16 residues. The ends lost 6 bases at V and 1 base at J; junction bases unmatched: 8. From germline, CDR1 is SGHAT and CDR2 FQDESV (reference sequence). CDR3 DNA sequence: TGTGCCAGCAGGCTTGACAGGGACATGAACACCGGGGAGCTGTTTTTT. This translates into CASRLDRDMNTGELFF.

The chain is built from TRBV29-1 and TRBJ1-2; D remains unclear. V gave up 1 base and J gave up 7 bases, with 7 bases separating them. Germline CDR1 SQVTM, CDR2 ANQGSEA. The CDR3 totals 11 residues. CDR3 loop: CSVEGRAGYTF. CDR3 nucleotide sequence: TGCAGCGTTGAAGGAAGGGCTGGCTACACCTTC.

The chain links TRBV27 to TRBJ2-6; 9 positions match TRBD1. CDR3 size: 20 residues. V lost 6 bases, J lost 0 bases, and 15 bases stayed unmatched. Germline V gene data show CDR1 as MNHEY and CDR2 as SMNVEV (reference sequence). This CDR3 is CASRGWASGTGSSGANVLTF. CDR3 in DNA: TGTGCCAGCAGGGGATGGGCCTCCGGGACAGGGAGCTCTGGGGCCAACGTCCTGACTTTC.

This sequence joins TRBV19 and TRBJ2-7; no definite D call. CDR1 LNHDA and CDR2 SQIVND come from the germline V gene (reference sequence). The CDR3 has 14 amino acids. V lost 4 bases to trimming and J lost 2 bases, with 12 bases between them. CDR3 in amino acids: CASSSQAYTYEQYF. The CDR3 coding sequence is TGTGCCAGTAGTAGTCAGGCCTACACCTACGAGCAGTACTTC.

This sequence joins TRBV7-2 and TRBJ2-6; D may be TRBD2 (7 bases). In germline, CDR1 is SGHTA, CDR2 FQGNSA. The germline V and J ends were trimmed by 0 bases and 4 bases, with 13 bases remaining between them. The CDR3 extends over 17 amino acids. CDR3 in DNA: TGTGCCAGCAGCTTAGCGGGGGGGCCGTCCGGGGCCAACGTCCTGACTTTC. Amino acids: CASSLAGGPSGANVLTF.

CDR3 residues: CASSLGQGVPYEQYF. CDR3 nucleotides: TGTGCCAGCAGCTTGGGACAGGGGGTCCCCTACGAGCAGTACTTC. The chain combines TRBV11-2 with TRBJ2-7; TRBD1 aligns across 11 bases. There are 15 residues in the CDR3. V was clipped by 3 bases and J by 2 bases; unmatched bases: 3. Germline-derived CDR1 and CDR2 are SGHAT and FQNNGV.

In its sample, this clone was seen a few times. The genes are TRBV4-1 and TRBJ1-4; D not resolved. The CDR3 has 16 amino acids. V shed 4 bases and J shed 5 bases, with 17 bases lying between them. The germline V gene has CDR1 MGHRA and CDR2 YSYEKL. CDR3 DNA: TGCGCCAGCAGCCGCAAAGAAACGGAGGGAAATGAAAAACTGTTTTTT. This sequence encodes CASSRKETEGNEKLFF.

This chain connects TRBV5-1 to TRBJ1-1, with a tentative D call TRBD1 (6 bases). V was shortened by 4 bases and J by 7 bases, with 17 bases between the two germline ends. This CDR3 has 14 residues. CDR1 is SGHRS and CDR2 is YFSETQ in the germline V gene. Here the CDR3 reads CASSAGQWGDEAFF. DNA of the CDR3: TGCGCCAGCAGCGCCGGACAGTGGGGGGATGAAGCTTTCTTT.

This clone appeared a few times. The chain joins TRBV23-1 to TRBJ2-2; 8 nucleotides agree with TRBD2. TRBV23-1 is labeled an ORF, and its function is uncertain. The junction had 3 bases not matched to a gene; V was cut back by 0 bases and J by 3 bases. The CDR3 runs 16 residues. The CDR3 loop is CASSQSRGEDTGELFF. The CDR3, as DNA: TGCGCCAGCAGTCAATCGCGGGGGGAAGACACCGGGGAGCTGTTTTTT.

The chain couples TRBV6-6 to TRBJ2-4, with D uncertain. The germline CDR1 and CDR2 sequences are MNHNY and SVGAGI (reference sequence). Deletions cut 5 bases from V and 4 bases from J, with 3 bases between. The CDR3 runs to 11 residues. The CDR3 DNA reads TGTGCCAGCAGTCCGAAAAACATTCAGTACTTC. Amino acids: CASSPKNIQYF.

This CDR3 is CASIPGQATGGYTF. Written as DNA, the CDR3 is TGTGCCAGCATCCCGGGACAGGCCACCGGGGGCTACACCTTC. This chain connects TRBV6-1 to TRBJ1-2; 8 bases map to TRBD1. CDR1 MNHNS and CDR2 SASEGT come from the germline V gene. Unmatched junction bases numbered 12, after V lost 7 bases and J lost 8 bases. The CDR3 loop spans 14 amino acids.

J is TRBJ2-1 and V is TRBV10-3, with 8 bases that match TRBD1. Per germline, CDR1 ENHRY and CDR2 SYGVKD. The length of the CDR3 is 13 residues. Trimming cost V 0 bases and J 12 bases; bases outside gene matches: 4. For the CDR3, the DNA is TGTGCCATCAGTGAGTCGGGTGACAGGGGGCAGTTCTTC. Translating it yields CAISESGDRGQFF.

This clone was observed once. This chain's CDR3 is CASSEAGVGGGELFF. The CDR3 DNA is TGTGCCAGCAGTGAGGCAGGGGTTGGTGGCGGGGAGCTGTTTTTT. V usage is TRBV6-1 and J usage is TRBJ2-2; possible D gene TRBD1, 6 bases. The V gene's germline CDR1 is MNHNS and CDR2 SASEGT. The CDR3 length is 15 residues. Trimming pared 3 bases from V and 7 bases from J, leaving 15 bases between.

This chain uses TRBV6-1 with TRBJ2-1; 14 bases match TRBD2. CDR3 length equals 17 residues. V dropped 2 bases and J dropped 9; count of bases not matched to a gene: 9. Germline CDR1 is MNHNS and CDR2 is SASEGT. Here the CDR3 DNA reads TGTGCCAGCAGTGAACGGCCGGGACTAGCGGGGGCCACTGAGCAGTTCTTC. Its translation is CASSERPGLAGATEQFF.

This clone was picked up one time. This sequence joins TRBV7-9 and TRBJ2-1; D may be TRBD1 or TRBD2 (6 bases each). Germline CDR1 reads SEHNR; CDR2 reads FQNEAQ (reference sequence). The ends were cut back, 6 bases at V and 3 bases at J, with 15 bases in the middle. The CDR3 is 15 residues long. As DNA, the CDR3 is TGTGCCAGCAGAACTAGCCAGGGGAGCTACAATGAGCAGTTCTTC. The encoded protein is CASRTSQGSYNEQFF.

This rearrangement joins TRBV28 to TRBJ2-5; possible D gene TRBD1, 5 bases. There are 13 residues in the CDR3. Trimming removed 3 bases at V and 5 bases at J, with 10 bases between. Germline CDR1 is MDHEN and CDR2 is SYDVKM. The CDR3 DNA sequence: TGTGCCAGCAGTTTCGCAGGGCGGGAGACCCAGTACTTC. This translates into CASSFAGRETQYF.

This clone was detected only once. Germline and junction disagree at one end, which may indicate a read error. The genes are TRBV2 and TRBJ1-5, with D perhaps matching TRBD1 (5 bases). CDR3 length equals 13 residues. Germline V gene data show CDR1 as SNHLY and CDR2 as FYNNEI. CDR3 region: CASHQDPPGLVWF. The CDR3 bases are TGTGCCAGCCACCAGGATCCTCCGGGACTAGTCTGGTTT. Variable domain in full (rest from reference TRBV2 and TRBJ1-5): EPEVTQTPSHQVTQMGQEVILRCVPISNHLYFYWYRQILGQKVEFLVSFYNNEISEKSEIFDDQFSVERPDGSNFTLKIRSTKLEDSAMYFCASHQDPPGLVWFGDGTRLSIL.